A selection of T cell receptor beta chains follows, all from one sample in a study of a mutant IDH1 vaccine in newly diagnosed glioma. No antigen has been assigned to these receptors. The data were produced by immunoSEQ multiplex PCR, yet TCRdb's version contains in-frame clones alone and is incomplete. The table lists 30,000 to 40,000 clones, around 80% of them singletons, with less than 8.5% in the top ten. The material was PBMCs, obtained from a glioma patient whose treatment included an IDH1 peptide vaccine. All receptors derive from a young woman with glioma. The CDR3 runs from the conserved cysteine through the conserved F or W. D genes are given only for firm matches. Clone size is stated in some rows and not others, as once, few, many or a class when expanded.

cdr3_aa: CASSPGQGGEKLFF
cdr3_nt: TGTGCCAGCAGCCCCGGACAGGGAGGTGAAAAACTGTTTTTT
d_call: TRBD1
j_call: TRBJ1-4
v_call: TRBV13
clone_size: NA
cdr3_length: 14

cdr3_aa: CASSDRVGGEKLFF
cdr3_nt: TGTGCCAGCAGTGACAGGGTGGGAGGTGAAAAACTGTTTTTT
d_call: NA
j_call: TRBJ1-4
v_call: TRBV2
clone_size: once
cdr3_length: 14

cdr3_aa: CATSTADRGGAADTQYF
cdr3_nt: TGTGCCACCAGCACCGCAGATCGGGGGGGCGCAGCAGATACGCAGTATTTT
d_call: TRBD2
j_call: TRBJ2-3
v_call: TRBV15
clone_size: NA
cdr3_length: 17

cdr3_aa: CASSLGTWNEQFF
cdr3_nt: TGTGCCAGCAGCTTAGGAACCTGGAATGAGCAGTTCTTC
d_call: NA
j_call: TRBJ2-1
v_call: TRBV7-2
clone_size: NA
cdr3_length: 13

cdr3_aa: CASSISSSGNYEQYF
cdr3_nt: TGTGCCAGTAGTATATCCTCTAGCGGGAACTACGAGCAGTACTTC
d_call: TRBD2
j_call: TRBJ2-7
v_call: TRBV19
clone_size: NA
cdr3_length: 15

cdr3_aa: CASRQSQGPYEQYF
cdr3_nt: TGTGCCAGCAGGCAATCACAGGGTCCCTACGAGCAGTACTTC
d_call: NA
j_call: TRBJ2-7
v_call: TRBV2
clone_size: NA
cdr3_length: 14

cdr3_aa: CATSRDRAHSYGYTF
cdr3_nt: TGTGCCACCAGCAGAGACAGGGCCCACTCCTATGGCTACACCTTC
d_call: NA
j_call: TRBJ1-2
v_call: TRBV15
clone_size: few
cdr3_length: 15

cdr3_aa: CAISDGDGRRSEQFF
cdr3_nt: TGTGCCATCAGTGACGGGGACGGGCGGAGAAGTGAGCAGTTCTTC
d_call: NA
j_call: TRBJ2-1
v_call: TRBV10-3
clone_size: NA
cdr3_length: 15

cdr3_aa: CASSTQGIGQFF
cdr3_nt: TGTGCCAGTAGTACCCAGGGGATCGGGCAGTTCTTC
d_call: NA
j_call: TRBJ2-1
v_call: TRBV19
clone_size: once
cdr3_length: 12

cdr3_aa: CASSERGAGNEQYF
cdr3_nt: TGTGCCAGCAGCGAGAGGGGGGCAGGGAACGAGCAGTACTTC
d_call: NA
j_call: TRBJ2-7
v_call: TRBV11-3
clone_size: NA
cdr3_length: 14

cdr3_aa: CASSLVPDMGYTF
cdr3_nt: TGTGCCAGCAGCTTAGTTCCCGATATGGGCTACACCTTC
d_call: NA
j_call: TRBJ1-2
v_call: TRBV7-8
clone_size: NA
cdr3_length: 13

cdr3_aa: CASSDSMNTEAFF
cdr3_nt: TGTGCCAGCAGTGACAGCATGAACACTGAAGCTTTCTTT
d_call: NA
j_call: TRBJ1-1
v_call: TRBV6-6
clone_size: few
cdr3_length: 13

cdr3_aa: CASSKKTGTNYGYTF
cdr3_nt: TGTGCCAGCAGTAAAAAGACAGGGACTAACTATGGCTACACCTTC
d_call: TRBD1
j_call: TRBJ1-2
v_call: TRBV6-5
clone_size: NA
cdr3_length: 15

cdr3_aa: CASSFSNTEAFF
cdr3_nt: TGTGCCAGCAGCTTCAGTAACACTGAAGCTTTCTTT
d_call: NA
j_call: TRBJ1-1
v_call: TRBV7-9
clone_size: once
cdr3_length: 12

cdr3_aa: CAWSTPYSGGKDTQYF
cdr3_nt: TGTGCCTGGAGTACCCCGTATAGCGGGGGAAAGGATACGCAGTATTTT
d_call: TRBD2
j_call: TRBJ2-3
v_call: TRBV30
clone_size: NA
cdr3_length: 16

cdr3_aa: CASSYVGQTTDTQYF
cdr3_nt: TGTGCCAGCAGTTACGTGGGACAGACCACAGATACGCAGTATTTT
d_call: TRBD1
j_call: TRBJ2-3
v_call: TRBV6-5
clone_size: NA
cdr3_length: 15

cdr3_aa: CASIATPGPDTEAFF
cdr3_nt: TGTGCCAGCATCGCGACCCCGGGGCCGGACACTGAAGCTTTCTTT
d_call: NA
j_call: TRBJ1-1
v_call: TRBV7-2
clone_size: NA
cdr3_length: 15

cdr3_aa: CASSPNQALSNQPQHF
cdr3_nt: TGCGCCAGCAGCCCGAATCAGGCGCTTAGCAATCAGCCCCAGCATTTT
d_call: NA
j_call: TRBJ1-5
v_call: TRBV4-1
clone_size: NA
cdr3_length: 16

cdr3_aa: CASTQYQETQYF
cdr3_nt: TGTGCCAGCACGCAGTACCAAGAGACCCAGTACTTC
d_call: NA
j_call: TRBJ2-5
v_call: TRBV28
clone_size: NA
cdr3_length: 12

cdr3_aa: CASGTSSSYNEQFF
cdr3_nt: TGTGCTAGTGGTACTTCCAGCTCCTACAATGAGCAGTTCTTC
d_call: NA
j_call: TRBJ2-1
v_call: TRBV12-5
clone_size: NA
cdr3_length: 14

cdr3_aa: CASSDSAVEQYF
cdr3_nt: TGTGCCAGCAGCGACTCAGCGGTCGAGCAGTACTTC
d_call: NA
j_call: TRBJ2-7
v_call: TRBV7-9
clone_size: NA
cdr3_length: 12

cdr3_aa: CASSQDLGWRDQPQHF
cdr3_nt: TGTGCCAGCAGCCAAGATTTGGGGTGGAGGGATCAGCCCCAGCATTTT
d_call: NA
j_call: TRBJ1-5
v_call: TRBV4-2
clone_size: NA
cdr3_length: 16

cdr3_aa: CASSLGHANTEAFF
cdr3_nt: TGTGCCAGCAGTTTGGGACACGCGAACACTGAAGCTTTCTTT
d_call: NA
j_call: TRBJ1-1
v_call: TRBV6-5
clone_size: NA
cdr3_length: 14

cdr3_aa: CASRSGNTIYF
cdr3_nt: TGTGCCAGCCGTTCCGGAAACACCATATATTTT
d_call: NA
j_call: TRBJ1-3
v_call: TRBV7-2
clone_size: NA
cdr3_length: 11

cdr3_aa: CSVESNYGYTF
cdr3_nt: TGCAGCGTTGAGAGCAACTATGGCTACACCTTC
d_call: NA
j_call: TRBJ1-2
v_call: TRBV29-1
clone_size: NA
cdr3_length: 11

cdr3_aa: CAWSVRVLAGDDEQFF
cdr3_nt: TGTGCCTGGAGTGTACGAGTCCTAGCGGGGGATGATGAGCAGTTCTTC
d_call: TRBD2
j_call: TRBJ2-1
v_call: TRBV30
clone_size: NA
cdr3_length: 16

cdr3_aa: CASSLRQETQYF
cdr3_nt: TGCGCCAGCAGCTTGAGGCAGGAGACCCAGTACTTC
d_call: NA
j_call: TRBJ2-5
v_call: TRBV5-1
clone_size: NA
cdr3_length: 12

cdr3_aa: CASSLWGASTDTQYF
cdr3_nt: TGCGCCAGCAGCTTGTGGGGGGCTAGCACAGATACGCAGTATTTT
d_call: NA
j_call: TRBJ2-3
v_call: TRBV5-1
clone_size: NA
cdr3_length: 15

cdr3_aa: CASSERGGASPLHF
cdr3_nt: TGTGCCAGCAGTGAGCGAGGTGGGGCTTCACCCCTCCACTTT
d_call: NA
j_call: TRBJ1-6
v_call: TRBV2
clone_size: NA
cdr3_length: 14

cdr3_aa: CASNRDYKLSDTQYF
cdr3_nt: TGTGCCAGCAACCGGGACTACAAATTGTCAGATACGCAGTATTTT
d_call: TRBD2
j_call: TRBJ2-3
v_call: TRBV9
clone_size: NA
cdr3_length: 15

cdr3_aa: CASSPGTIPNTEAFF
cdr3_nt: TGTGCCAGCAGTCCTGGGACGATTCCGAACACTGAAGCTTTCTTT
d_call: NA
j_call: TRBJ1-1
v_call: TRBV27
clone_size: NA
cdr3_length: 15

cdr3_aa: CSVAHLDIGYTF
cdr3_nt: TGCAGCGTTGCGCATCTGGACATTGGCTACACCTTC
d_call: NA
j_call: TRBJ1-2
v_call: TRBV29-1
clone_size: NA
cdr3_length: 12

cdr3_aa: CASSPRQGRNYGYTF
cdr3_nt: TGTGCCAGCTCACCAAGGCAGGGGCGGAACTATGGCTACACCTTC
d_call: NA
j_call: TRBJ1-2
v_call: TRBV18
clone_size: medium-sized
cdr3_length: 15

cdr3_aa: CASSYQNTEAFF
cdr3_nt: TGTGCCAGCAGTTACCAGAACACTGAAGCTTTCTTT
d_call: NA
j_call: TRBJ1-1
v_call: TRBV6-5
clone_size: NA
cdr3_length: 12

cdr3_aa: CASSLAPTYYEQYF
cdr3_nt: TGTGCCAGCAGCTTAGCCCCGACTTATTACGAGCAGTACTTC
d_call: NA
j_call: TRBJ2-7
v_call: TRBV7-2
clone_size: NA
cdr3_length: 14

cdr3_aa: CASSLAFGDTIYF
cdr3_nt: TGTGCTAGCTCGTTAGCCTTCGGGGACACCATATATTTT
d_call: NA
j_call: TRBJ1-3
v_call: TRBV7-7
clone_size: NA
cdr3_length: 13

cdr3_aa: CASSQDGNYGYTF
cdr3_nt: TGTGCCAGCAGCCAAGACGGTAACTATGGCTACACCTTC
d_call: NA
j_call: TRBJ1-2
v_call: TRBV14
clone_size: NA
cdr3_length: 13

cdr3_aa: CASSPDFDRVNTEAFF
cdr3_nt: TGTGCCAGCAGCCCAGATTTTGACAGGGTGAACACTGAAGCTTTCTTT
d_call: TRBD1
j_call: TRBJ1-1
v_call: TRBV11-2
clone_size: NA
cdr3_length: 16

cdr3_aa: CATRDPGGQPQHF
cdr3_nt: TGTGCCACCAGAGACCCCGGAGGTCAGCCCCAGCATTTT
d_call: NA
j_call: TRBJ1-5
v_call: TRBV15
clone_size: NA
cdr3_length: 13

cdr3_aa: CASSLPYEQYF
cdr3_nt: TGTGCCAGCAGTTTGCCCTACGAGCAGTACTTC
d_call: NA
j_call: TRBJ2-7
v_call: TRBV27
clone_size: NA
cdr3_length: 11

cdr3_aa: CASSQEMGLAGAYEQYF
cdr3_nt: TGTGCCAGCAGCCAAGAAATGGGACTAGCGGGAGCCTACGAGCAGTACTTC
d_call: TRBD2
j_call: TRBJ2-7
v_call: TRBV4-2
clone_size: NA
cdr3_length: 17

cdr3_aa: CASRPADRYNYGYTF
cdr3_nt: TGTGCCAGCAGGCCCGCGGACCGCTACAATTATGGCTACACCTTC
d_call: NA
j_call: TRBJ1-2
v_call: TRBV6-5
clone_size: NA
cdr3_length: 15

cdr3_aa: CAWSVQGAEKLFF
cdr3_nt: TGTGCCTGGAGTGTACAGGGGGCTGAAAAACTGTTTTTT
d_call: TRBD1
j_call: TRBJ1-4
v_call: TRBV30
clone_size: once
cdr3_length: 13

cdr3_aa: CASASGNSGNEQFF
cdr3_nt: TGTGCCAGCGCTAGCGGGAATTCGGGCAATGAGCAGTTCTTC
d_call: TRBD2
j_call: TRBJ2-1
v_call: TRBV7-9
clone_size: NA
cdr3_length: 14

cdr3_aa: CASSLRGIGEQFF
cdr3_nt: TGCGCCAGCAGCCTGCGGGGTATTGGGGAGCAGTTCTTC
d_call: NA
j_call: TRBJ2-1
v_call: TRBV4-1
clone_size: NA
cdr3_length: 13

cdr3_aa: CASTKTRGHYEQYF
cdr3_nt: TGTGCCAGCACTAAAACCCGGGGCCACTACGAGCAGTACTTC
d_call: NA
j_call: TRBJ2-7
v_call: TRBV2
clone_size: few
cdr3_length: 14

cdr3_aa: CASSLGQPIHEQFF
cdr3_nt: TGCGCCAGCAGCTTGGGTCAGCCCATCCATGAGCAGTTCTTC
d_call: NA
j_call: TRBJ2-1
v_call: TRBV5-1
clone_size: NA
cdr3_length: 14

cdr3_aa: CASSINLDYGYTF
cdr3_nt: TGTGCCAGCAGCATTAACCTGGACTATGGCTACACCTTC
d_call: NA
j_call: TRBJ1-2
v_call: TRBV7-8
clone_size: NA
cdr3_length: 13

cdr3_aa: CASSASGGGYNEQFF
cdr3_nt: TGTGCCAGCAGCGCAAGCGGGGGGGGCTACAATGAGCAGTTCTTC
d_call: TRBD2
j_call: TRBJ2-1
v_call: TRBV9
clone_size: NA
cdr3_length: 15

cdr3_aa: CASSTGGPYNEQFF
cdr3_nt: TGTGCCAGCAGTACGGGAGGGCCGTACAATGAGCAGTTCTTC
d_call: TRBD2
j_call: TRBJ2-1
v_call: TRBV14
clone_size: NA
cdr3_length: 14

cdr3_aa: CASNTAGGDDEQYF
cdr3_nt: TGTGCCAGTAACACGGCGGGGGGTGACGACGAGCAGTACTTC
d_call: TRBD2
j_call: TRBJ2-7
v_call: TRBV19
clone_size: NA
cdr3_length: 14

cdr3_aa: CASRRTYSETNYGYTF
cdr3_nt: TGTGCCAGCAGACGAACATACAGTGAAACTAACTATGGCTACACCTTC
d_call: NA
j_call: TRBJ1-2
v_call: TRBV27
clone_size: NA
cdr3_length: 16

cdr3_aa: CASSDPGNQPQHF
cdr3_nt: TGCGCCAGCAGTGATCCAGGGAATCAGCCCCAGCATTTT
d_call: NA
j_call: TRBJ1-5
v_call: TRBV10-2
clone_size: NA
cdr3_length: 13